This TCR beta chain was observed in a study of cytomegalovirus exposure and HLA in healthy donors. Overall study findings and caveats: In vitro, a few CMV-associated chains proved specific for CMV antigens.

Details on this clone: Its target is unknown.

PCR employed 60 Vbeta and 13 Jbeta primers. Profiled with immunoSEQ multiplex PCR; TCRdb holds only in-frame clones, not every one. This table has about 180,000 clones, around 84% appearing once. Losses at the gene ends were 5 bases for V and 5 bases for J; bases not matched to a gene: 7. CDR3 size: 15 residues. Germline V lookup: CDR1 SGHVS, CDR2 FQNEAQ. Material for sequencing was PBMCs. The sequence came from a girl under 10 years old in good health and CMV-seropositive. V gene TRBV7-8 combines with J gene TRBJ2-1, with 9 positions matching TRBD1. The CDR3 reads CASSLRQGVNNEQFF. As DNA, the CDR3 is TGTGCCAGCAGCCTTCGACAGGGGGTAAACAATGAGCAGTTCTTC.